The present T cell receptor (beta chain) was sequenced within a study of vaccination effects on CD4 cells after COVID-19. A remark on this clone: Its specificity is unknown.

V was pared by 5 bases and J by 7 bases, with 18 bases between. The CDR3 spans 15 residues. The germline gives CDR1 LNHDA, CDR2 SQIVND (reference sequence). The authors isolated CD4+ T cells after roughly eleven days of culture. At days 3 and 7, half of the medium was exchanged for IL-2 medium. Clones were sequenced by immunoSEQ multiplex PCR, and TCRdb holds only the in-frame ones, with some missing. The table lists about 76,000 clones, 75% to 80% of them singletons, with roughly 1.9% in the top ten. The chain is built from TRBV19 and TRBJ2-1; D possibly corresponds to TRBD2 (6 bases). The receptor comes from a human donor who received a COVID-19 vaccine. The source was CD4+ T cells from PBMCs cultured without peptide, collected before COVID-19 vaccination. The chain's CDR3 is CASSRGGFLLNEQFF. The CDR3 DNA sequence: TGTGCCAGTAGTCGAGGAGGGTTCCTCCTTAATGAGCAGTTCTTC.